This TCR beta chain was recovered during a study of response to subunit inactivated influenza vaccine. One entry per CDR3 protein results from TCRdb running MiXCR on the RT-PCR reads. The sample lists 180,000 or so distinct CDR3 sequences; more than 10% were seen once. The CDR3 sequence is 14 residues long. Trimming took off 4 bases at V and 4 bases at J, with 13 bases between the two ends. Germline CDR1 reads DFQATT; CDR2 reads SNEGSKA (reference sequence). This clonotype came up a few times. These sequences were also reported in another study, on T cells expressing NK-cell markers. Turning to that study: Making the TCR beta cDNA relied on 5'RACE template switching with UMIs. Out of eight donors sequenced, seven tested HCMV-seropositive and the remaining one seronegative. Several experiments employed an anti-gamma-delta TCR antibody to confine sorting to alpha-beta TCR T cells. The study found dominant NKG2C+ clonotypes at roughly 1.0-7.5% of CD8+ T cells in over 5 donors. In several donors, dominant clonotypes made up 28.3-60.1% of CD3+CD56-NKG2C+ cells.

The origin of this receptor is a man aged 45 to 65 who received an inactivated influenza vaccine. Sequences were derived from CD8+ T cells sorted from PBMCs, sampled 11 to 12 days after vaccination. The gene calls are TRBV20-1 and TRBJ2-2; tentative D call: TRBD1 (6 bases). The CDR3 DNA reads TGCAGTGCTACTCCACAGGGAACCACCGGGGAGCTGTTTTTT. Translating gives CSATPQGTTGELFF.